This T cell receptor (delta chain) was recorded in a study of gamma-delta chains in newborns, infants, children (dated by TCRdb to about 2019). Turning to the overall study: According to the title of the study, polyclonal expansion of innate gammadelta T cells immediately after birth is driven by microbial exposure. The study examined the way microbial exposure affected innate gammadelta T cell populations in human newborns right after birth.

Sequencing used an Illumina MiSeq. TCRdb reran clone calling on the public reads with CATT; rows sharing one DNA sequence were then combined. The sample records about 15,000 delta-chain clones, approximately 7% of which are singletons. The ten largest make up about a fifth of the sample. Reading from cysteine to phenylalanine, the CDR3 counts 19 amino acids. Only CDR3 DNA remains: 57 bases, in frame from the first base. CDR1 GEAIGNYY and CDR2 EKD were looked up in the germline V gene. On this clone itself: Which antigen it targets is not known. One junction end disagrees with the germline gene, perhaps due to a read error.

The sequence was collected from a child who was a newborn, infant or young child, either healthy, febrile or measles-vaccinated (not recorded which). The chain employs TRDV2 and TRDJ3, and 12 bases in between align with TRDD3. The sequenced material came from blood. At the DNA level, the sequence is TGTGCCTGTGACACCCTTACTGGGGGATACATCCGGGACGCCCGACAGATGTTTTTC. It translates to CACDTLTGGYIRDARQMFF.